A selection of T cell receptor beta chains follows, all from one sample in a study of cytomegalovirus exposure and HLA in healthy donors. The repertoire was sequenced with immunoSEQ multiplex PCR; TCRdb's copy has only in-frame clones and lacks some. Here the sample spans some 140,000 clones, around four fifths being singletons. The sequencing sample was made of PBMCs. The receptors stem from a man aged 35 to 55 in good health and CMV-seronegative. The CDR3 runs from the conserved cysteine through the conserved F or W. Fields, in order: D gene, V gene, J gene, clone size, CDR3 protein, CDR3 DNA. A D gene is named only where the DNA matches it firmly. For some rows the clone size is stated as once, few or many, or as a class when expanded; others skip it.

d_gene: TRBD2
v_gene: TRBV4-3
j_gene: TRBJ2-1
abundance: .
CDR3aa: CASRPTSGRPYNEQFF
CDR3nt: TGCGCCAGCAGACCTACTAGCGGGAGGCCCTACAATGAGCAGTTCTTC

d_gene: TRBD2
v_gene: TRBV28
j_gene: TRBJ2-5
abundance: .
CDR3aa: CASSDSGADQETQYF
CDR3nt: TGTGCCAGCAGTGATAGCGGGGCTGACCAAGAGACCCAGTACTTC

d_gene: .
v_gene: TRBV6-5
j_gene: TRBJ2-7
abundance: .
CDR3aa: CASSYKPQAPEPEQYF
CDR3nt: TGTGCCAGCAGTTACAAACCGCAGGCCCCAGAACCCGAGCAGTACTTC

d_gene: .
v_gene: TRBV20-1
j_gene: TRBJ2-7
abundance: .
CDR3aa: CSARSGSVQYF
CDR3nt: TGCAGTGCTAGAAGCGGGTCGGTGCAGTACTTC

d_gene: TRBD2
v_gene: TRBV7-3
j_gene: TRBJ2-1
abundance: once
CDR3aa: CASSPNSGSGGNEQFF
CDR3nt: TGTGCCAGCAGCCCAAATAGCGGGAGTGGAGGGAATGAGCAGTTCTTC

d_gene: .
v_gene: TRBV4-1
j_gene: TRBJ1-1
abundance: .
CDR3aa: CASSLGTFYTEAFF
CDR3nt: TGCGCCAGCAGCCTAGGGACTTTCTACACTGAAGCTTTCTTT

d_gene: .
v_gene: TRBV7-2
j_gene: TRBJ1-5
abundance: once
CDR3aa: CASSLALNQPQHF
CDR3nt: TGTGCCAGCAGCCTCGCACTCAATCAGCCCCAGCATTTT

d_gene: .
v_gene: TRBV10-1
j_gene: TRBJ1-1
abundance: .
CDR3aa: CASSTHGGYTEAFF
CDR3nt: TGCGCCAGCAGCACCCACGGGGGGTACACTGAAGCTTTCTTT

d_gene: .
v_gene: TRBV5-8
j_gene: TRBJ1-6
abundance: .
CDR3aa: CASSRREGQNSPLHF
CDR3nt: TGTGCCAGCAGCCGCCGGGAGGGGCAGAATTCACCCCTCCACTTT

d_gene: .
v_gene: TRBV5-1
j_gene: TRBJ1-3
abundance: .
CDR3aa: CASSLDPYSGNTIYF
CDR3nt: TGCGCCAGCAGCTTGGACCCCTACTCTGGAAACACCATATATTTT

d_gene: TRBD2
v_gene: TRBV9
j_gene: TRBJ2-7
abundance: .
CDR3aa: CASSVAGGGTYEQYF
CDR3nt: TGTGCCAGCAGCGTAGCTGGCGGGGGGACCTACGAGCAGTACTTC

d_gene: TRBD1
v_gene: TRBV7-9
j_gene: TRBJ2-1
abundance: .
CDR3aa: CASSLASRQGPFF
CDR3nt: TGTGCCAGCAGCTTAGCGTCGAGACAGGGCCCGTTCTTC

d_gene: .
v_gene: TRBV7-9
j_gene: TRBJ1-2
abundance: once
CDR3aa: CASSFGQDGGGYTF
CDR3nt: TGTGCCAGCAGCTTCGGGCAGGATGGAGGTGGCTACACCTTC